This TCR beta chain was profiled in a study of blood T cell repertoires in COVID-19. As for the study in general: Samples taken during acute and convalescent COVID-19 were collected in the United States, Italy and Spain. T cells, B-cell-depleted T cells, or PBMCs provided the cDNA or gDNA that served as material.

Original analysis: Estimation of nucleated cell counts was performed using reference gene primer amplification. Repertoires were generated with immunoSEQ multiplex PCR, while TCRdb's copy carries only in-frame clones and drops some. The D gene and trimming were derived from the DNA, and the V and J assignments and clone size from that table. Of 110,000 or so clones in the sample, 75% to 85% are singletons; the top ten hold 12%. The V end was cut by 1 base, the J end by 6 bases, with 10 bases between. The CDR3 has 13 residues. CDR1 is LGHDT and CDR2 is YNNKEL in the germline V gene (reference sequence).

This chain joins TRBV3-1 (or the pseudogene TRBV3-2) and TRBJ2-7; no clear D. The sequence was collected from a human donor in a cohort sampled during active COVID-19. The source material was peripheral blood. CDR3: CASSQGPVGEQYF. The CDR3 nucleotides read TGTGCCAGCAGCCAAGGGCCAGTTGGCGAGCAGTACTTC.